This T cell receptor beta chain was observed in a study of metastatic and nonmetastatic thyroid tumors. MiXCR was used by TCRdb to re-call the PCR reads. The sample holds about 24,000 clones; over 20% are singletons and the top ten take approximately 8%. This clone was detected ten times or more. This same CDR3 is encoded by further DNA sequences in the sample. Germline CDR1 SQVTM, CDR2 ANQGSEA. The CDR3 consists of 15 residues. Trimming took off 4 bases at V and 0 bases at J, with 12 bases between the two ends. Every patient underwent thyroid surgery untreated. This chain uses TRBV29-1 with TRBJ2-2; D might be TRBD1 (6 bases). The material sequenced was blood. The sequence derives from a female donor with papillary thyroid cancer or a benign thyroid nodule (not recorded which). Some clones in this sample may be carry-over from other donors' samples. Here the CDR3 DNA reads TGCAGCGTTGCCAGCCAGGGGACGAACACCGGGGAGCTGTTTTTT. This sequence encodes CSVASQGTNTGELFF.